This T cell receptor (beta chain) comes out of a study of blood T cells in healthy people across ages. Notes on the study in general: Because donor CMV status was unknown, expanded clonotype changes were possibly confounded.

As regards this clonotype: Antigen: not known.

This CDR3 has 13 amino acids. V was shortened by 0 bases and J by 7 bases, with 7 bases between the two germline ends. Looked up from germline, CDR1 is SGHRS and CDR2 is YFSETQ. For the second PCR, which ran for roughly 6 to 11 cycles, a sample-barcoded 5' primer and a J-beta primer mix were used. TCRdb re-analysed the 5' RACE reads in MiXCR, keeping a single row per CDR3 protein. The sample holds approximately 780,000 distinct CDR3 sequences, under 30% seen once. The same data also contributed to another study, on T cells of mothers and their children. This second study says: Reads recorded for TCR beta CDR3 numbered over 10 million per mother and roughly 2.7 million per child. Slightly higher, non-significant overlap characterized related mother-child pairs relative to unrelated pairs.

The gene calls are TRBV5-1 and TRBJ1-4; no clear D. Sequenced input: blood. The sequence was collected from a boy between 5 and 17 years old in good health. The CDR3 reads CASSLDTGEKLFF. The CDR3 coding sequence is TGCGCCAGCAGCTTGGATACGGGTGAAAAACTGTTTTTT.